This passage covers 32 T cell receptor beta chains from one sample sequenced in a study of CD8 T cells in Susac syndrome. Random hexamers were used to reverse transcribe the RNA input (about 0.45 to 1 ug). TCRdb recomputed calls from the immunoSEQ multiplex PCR reads with MiXCR, one row per CDR3 protein. Here the sample spans roughly 200,000 distinct CDR3 sequences, around 95% being singletons. The material sequenced was CD4+ T cells from PBMCs. The receptors derive from a human donor with multiple sclerosis.

This chain joins TRBV20-1 and TRBJ1-2; TRBD1 agrees at 7 bases. In germline, CDR1 is DFQATT, CDR2 SNEGSKA (reference sequence). Trimming removed 4 bases from V and 7 bases from J; junction bases left unmatched: 9. This CDR3 is 13 amino acids long. This CDR3 is CSATLTGNSGYTF. In nucleotides, the CDR3 is TGCAGTGCTACCCTGACAGGGAATAGTGGCTACACCTTC.

This chain connects TRBV7-9 to TRBJ2-4, with D maybe TRBD1 (6 bases). From germline, CDR1 is SEHNR and CDR2 FQNEAQ (reference sequence). Trimming shortened V by 2 bases and J by 12 bases, and 11 bases separated the two germline ends. This CDR3 spans 12 amino acids. The CDR3 loop is CASSLSGVNQYF. CDR3 coding DNA: TGTGCCAGCAGCTTATCAGGGGTCAATCAGTACTTC.

This clonotype was observed once. The J gene is TRBJ2-7, the V gene TRBV11-2, with D perhaps matching TRBD1 (5 bases). Trimming stripped 0 bases from V and 6 bases from J, with 12 bases between. Looked up from germline, CDR1 is SGHAT and CDR2 is FQNNGV. The CDR3 length is 14 residues. The CDR3 protein is CASSLERGKGEQYV. CDR3 DNA sequence: TGTGCCAGCAGCTTAGAAAGGGGAAAAGGCGAGCAGTACGTC.

This sequence joins TRBV6-1 and TRBJ2-5, with TRBD2 identical over 13 bases. This CDR3 contains 14 residues. Looked up from germline, CDR1 is MNHNS and CDR2 is SASEGT. V gave up 8 bases and J gave up 7 bases; unmatched junction bases: 7. Here the CDR3 reads CASAGTSGAGTQYF. In DNA, the CDR3 is TGTGCCAGCGCCGGGACTAGCGGGGCAGGGACCCAGTACTTC.

The chain links TRBV2 to TRBJ2-7, with 11 bases lining up with TRBD2. Trimming at V came to 3 bases and at J to 7 bases, leaving 5 bases not matched to a gene. CDR1 is SNHLY, CDR2 FYNNEI, per germline. The CDR3 consists of 14 residues. The CDR3 DNA reads as TGTGCCAGCAGTGATAGCGGGGGGGCTGGTGAGCAGTACTTC. Translation gives CASSDSGGAGEQYF. The variable domain in full, completed from reference TRBV2 and TRBJ2-7, reads EPEVTQTPSHQVTQMGQEVILRCVPISNHLYFYWYRQILGQKVEFLVSFYNNEISEKSEIFDDQFSVERPDGSNFTLKIRSTKLEDSAMYFCASSDSGGAGEQYFGPGTRLTVT.

The table lists this clonotype with a count of one. The chain couples TRBV6-2 or TRBV6-3 to TRBJ1-2; D gene unclear. The CDR3 extends over 13 amino acids. Germline assignment: CDR1 MNHEY and CDR2 SVGEGT. Trimming cost V 7 bases and J 2 bases, with 11 bases left between them. The CDR3 DNA follows: TGTGCCAGCACCGCCCGCCGAAACTATGGCTACACCTTC. Its translation: CASTARRNYGYTF.

Written as DNA, the CDR3 is TGTGCCAGCACCCGGACTAGCGGGGGTTTCACAGATACGCAGTATTTT. Translated, it gives CASTRTSGGFTDTQYF. V is TRBV7-2 and J is TRBJ2-3; 13 positions agree with TRBD2. The CDR3 has 16 residues. The germline CDR1 and CDR2 sequences are SGHTA and FQGNSA. The V gene end was trimmed by 7 bases and the J gene end by 2 bases; junction bases not matched to a gene: 6. The whole variable domain, filled in from reference TRBV7-2 and TRBJ2-3, reads GAGVSQSPSNKVTEKGKDVELRCDPISGHTALYWYRQSLGQGLEFLIYFQGNSAPDKSGLPSDRFSAERTGGSVSTLTIQRTQQEDSAVYLCASTRTSGGFTDTQYFGPGTRLTVL.

The chain couples TRBV30 to TRBJ1-6; D is uncertain. This CDR3 has 14 residues. Germline values: CDR1 GTSNPN, CDR2 SVGIG (reference sequence). Trimming pared 0 bases from V and 5 bases from J, leaving 8 bases between. The CDR3 reads CAWSVLRDNSPLHF. CDR3 coding DNA: TGTGCCTGGAGTGTACTAAGGGATAATTCACCCCTCCACTTT.

V gene TRBV20-1 combines with J gene TRBJ2-3; 9 nucleotides match TRBD2. Germline V gene data show CDR1 as DFQATT and CDR2 as SNEGSKA (reference sequence). This CDR3 is 14 amino acids long. Trimming at V came to 4 bases and at J to 5 bases, leaving 7 bases not matched to a gene. The CDR3 sequence: CSAIAGGPKDTQYF. CDR3 DNA: TGCAGTGCTATTGCGGGGGGGCCGAAAGATACGCAGTATTTT.

The rearrangement links TRBV14 to TRBJ2-5; 7 nucleotides line up with TRBD2. The V gene end was trimmed by 1 base and the J gene end by 10 bases; junction bases not matched to a gene: 6. Germline CDR1 and CDR2: SGHDN and FVKESK. The CDR3 length is 13 residues. The CDR3 DNA is TGTGCCAGCAGCCAAGGGAGCGGGGCCTACCAGTACTTC. Translated: CASSQGSGAYQYF.

The chain recombines TRBV20-1 with TRBJ2-5; the match to TRBD1 covers 9 bases. Unmatched junction bases numbered 7, after V lost 5 bases and J lost 6 bases. The CDR3 consists of 13 residues. Germline V CDR1 and CDR2: DFQATT, SNEGSKA (reference sequence). The CDR3 here is CSAVRTGEQTQYF. The CDR3 DNA reads TGCAGTGCTGTTAGGACAGGGGAGCAGACCCAGTACTTC.

J is TRBJ2-1 and V is TRBV29-1; D gene uncertain. The V gene lost 5 bases and the J gene lost 1 base, with 12 bases spanning the gap. CDR1 and CDR2 (germline): SQVTM, ANQGSEA. The CDR3 length is 14 residues. The CDR3 bases are TGCAGCGTTATGTGGAAGCAATCCTACAATGAGCAGTTCTTC. Its translation is CSVMWKQSYNEQFF.

This clonotype was counted a single time. The CDR3 spells CASPAPGNTIYF. The CDR3 DNA follows: TGTGCCAGCCCTGCCCCTGGAAACACCATATATTTT. The gene calls are TRBV12-3 or TRBV12-4 and TRBJ1-3; D is undetermined. V lost 8 bases and J 2 bases, leaving 7 bases between the germline ends. The CDR3 extends over 12 amino acids.

The CDR3 region is CAWSVGGNSPLHF. CDR3 DNA sequence: TGTGCCTGGAGTGTGGGAGGGAATTCACCCCTCCACTTT. The V call is TRBV30, the J call TRBJ1-6, with D hard to call. V was shortened by 0 bases and J by 7 bases, with 7 bases between the two germline ends. Germline-derived CDR1 and CDR2 are GTSNPN and SVGIG (reference sequence). The CDR3 loop spans 13 amino acids. The full variable domain, with the rest looked up from reference TRBV30 and TRBJ1-6, is SQTIHQWPATLVQPVGSPLSLECTVEGTSNPNLYWYRQAAGRGLQLLFYSVGIGQISSEVPQNLSASRPQDRQFILSSKKLLLSDSGFYLCAWSVGGNSPLHFGNGTRLTVT.

This clonotype appeared once. V is TRBV20-1 and J is TRBJ2-3, with D perhaps TRBD1 (6 bases). Germline CDR1 DFQATT, CDR2 SNEGSKA (reference sequence). Trimming left V 5 bases short and J 6 bases short, with 12 bases between. The CDR3 sequence is 12 residues long. In DNA, the CDR3 is TGCAGTGCTTCCCCAGGGGAGGATACGCAGTATTTT. Amino acid sequence: CSASPGEDTQYF.

The chain employs TRBV9 and TRBJ2-5; 7 positions match TRBD2. The J segment lost 1 base and the V segment lost 4 bases, leaving 7 bases of the junction unmatched. The CDR3 is 15 amino acids. Per the germline V gene, CDR1 is SGDLS and CDR2 is YYNGEE. CDR3 residues: CASSYRDYLQETQYF. CDR3 coding DNA: TGTGCCAGCAGCTACCGGGACTACCTCCAAGAGACCCAGTACTTC.

The chain has TRBV20-1 and TRBJ1-6; D is undetermined. This CDR3 is built from 14 residues. Trimming took off 2 bases at V and 9 bases at J, with 14 bases between the two ends. The germline V gene has CDR1 DFQATT and CDR2 SNEGSKA (reference sequence). The CDR3 reads CSARLRLPGSPLHF. For the CDR3, the DNA is TGCAGTGCTAGACTACGTCTCCCGGGTTCACCCCTCCACTTT.

The chain recombines TRBV2 with TRBJ1-6; a possible D gene is TRBD1 (6 bases). There are 15 residues in the CDR3. V was clipped by 5 bases and J by 6 bases, with 14 bases between them. Looked up from germline, CDR1 is SNHLY and CDR2 is FYNNEI. The CDR3 reads CASSQTGAGNSPLHF. The CDR3 nucleotides read TGTGCCAGCAGTCAGACAGGTGCGGGTAATTCACCCCTCCACTTT.

The J gene is TRBJ2-7, the V gene TRBV20-1, with D maybe TRBD2 (6 bases). The germline gives CDR1 DFQATT, CDR2 SNEGSKA (reference sequence). V was clipped by 6 bases and J by 7 bases, with 16 bases between them. The CDR3 totals 12 residues. CDR3 sequence reads: CSAQRIAGEQYF. Here the CDR3 DNA reads TGCAGTGCCCAGAGGATCGCGGGGGAGCAGTACTTC.

The CDR3, as DNA: TGTGCCTGGAGCCCTACCCTTTACAATGAGCAGTTCTTC. It specifies CAWSPTLYNEQFF. This chain connects TRBV30 to TRBJ2-1; D is unclear. CDR3 length: 13 residues. V lost 3 bases to trimming and J lost 4 bases, with 10 bases between them. The V gene's germline CDR1 is GTSNPN and CDR2 SVGIG (reference sequence).

The chain recombines TRBV7-9 with TRBJ1-4; D ambiguous. There are 14 residues in the CDR3. The germline gives CDR1 SEHNR, CDR2 FQNEAQ (reference sequence). V lost 5 bases and J lost 8, with 15 bases in between. CDR3 DNA sequence: TGTGCCAGCAGCCCCAGTCCGGGCGGCGAAAAACTGTTTTTT. Its protein product is CASSPSPGGEKLFF.

This clonotype was observed a single time. The chain recombines TRBV2 with TRBJ2-1; 8 bases are a match to TRBD2. The germline gives CDR1 SNHLY, CDR2 FYNNEI. CDR3 length: 14 residues. V lost 6 bases to trimming and J lost 5 bases; unmatched junction nucleotides: 6. The chain's CDR3 is CASRRSGGNNEQFF. CDR3 DNA sequence: TGTGCCAGCAGGCGCAGCGGGGGTAACAATGAGCAGTTCTTC.

The chain joins TRBV2 to TRBJ2-7; 7 bases agree with TRBD1. Germline CDR1 SNHLY, CDR2 FYNNEI. The CDR3 extends over 12 amino acids. With 6 bases clipped from V and 6 bases from J, the junction kept 5 bases outside the gene matches. The CDR3 DNA follows: TGTGCCAGCAGCGCCGAGGGGGCCGAGCAGTACGTC. It yields the protein CASSAEGAEQYV.

A single count supports this clonotype. The chain has TRBV30 and TRBJ2-7, with a weak D call TRBD1 (6 bases). CDR3 length: 13 amino acids. The germline CDR1 and CDR2 sequences are GTSNPN and SVGIG (reference sequence). V was clipped by 2 bases and J by 3 bases, with 11 bases between them. The CDR3 nucleotides are TGTGCCTGGAGTAGGGGGACGAACTACGAGCAGTACTTC. Amino acids: CAWSRGTNYEQYF.

This sequence joins TRBV3-1 and TRBJ1-2; 8 bases agree with TRBD1. The CDR3 runs 17 residues. CDR1 is LGHDT and CDR2 is YNNKEL in the germline V gene (reference sequence). The V segment lost 1 base and the J segment 5 bases; nucleotides outside the gene matches: 12. The CDR3 region is CASSQGGRGLLGYGYTF. The CDR3, as DNA: TGTGCCAGCAGCCAAGGTGGCAGGGGGCTGTTAGGGTATGGCTACACCTTC. The complete variable domain, with remaining parts taken from reference TRBV3-1 and TRBJ1-2, reads DTAVSQTPKYLVTQMGNDKSIKCEQNLGHDTMYWYKQDSKKFLKIMFSYNNKELIINETVPNRFSPKSPDKAHLNLHINSLELGDSAVYFCASSQGGRGLLGYGYTFGSGTRLTVV.

The chain has TRBV14 and TRBJ1-1; no firm D call. Trimming took 2 bases from V and 4 from J, leaving 11 bases between them. The CDR3 loop spans 14 amino acids. Germline lookup yields CDR1 SGHDN and CDR2 FVKESK. The CDR3 region is CASSQFPKSTEAFF. CDR3 nucleotides: TGTGCCAGCAGCCAATTCCCTAAAAGCACTGAAGCTTTCTTT.

The chain joins TRBV11-1 to TRBJ1-1; the D is unclear. Trimming shortened V by 1 base and J by 4 bases, and 10 bases separated the two germline ends. The CDR3 totals 14 residues. CDR1 and CDR2 from the germline V gene are SGHAT and FQDESV (reference sequence). The CDR3 coding sequence is TGTGCCAGCAGCTTAGAGAGCAGAGGCACTGAAGCTTTCTTT. Residues: CASSLESRGTEAFF.

The chain combines TRBV24-1 with TRBJ2-2, with D unclear. Trimming removed 2 bases from V and 2 bases from J, with 14 bases in between. This CDR3 spans 17 amino acids. The V gene's germline CDR1 is KGHDR and CDR2 SFDVKD. The CDR3 protein is CATSDSPGPVNTGELFF. The CDR3 region has the DNA TGTGCCACCAGTGATTCCCCTGGACCAGTTAACACCGGGGAGCTGTTTTTT.

The V gene is TRBV12-3 or TRBV12-4, the J gene TRBJ2-7; D is perhaps TRBD2 (6 bases). The V end lost 7 bases, the J end lost 7 bases, and 11 bases lay between the germline ends. CDR3 size: 11 residues. Here the CDR3 DNA reads TGTGCCAGCACCCTTGGGGGGGAGCAGTACTTC. Translation gives CASTLGGEQYF.

This clonotype was found once. The chain links TRBV30 to TRBJ1-6, with a tentative D call TRBD1 (6 bases). V was pared by 5 bases and J by 10 bases, with 18 bases between. The germline V gene encodes CDR1 GTSNPN and CDR2 SVGIG (reference sequence). The CDR3 runs to 14 residues. The CDR3 DNA reads as TGTGCCTGGGGACTTCAGGGGAATCGATCACCCCTCCACTTT. Its protein is CAWGLQGNRSPLHF.

This chain uses TRBV9 with TRBJ1-1, with unresolved D. The length of the CDR3 is 13 residues. The germline V gene encodes CDR1 SGDLS and CDR2 YYNGEE. Trimming left V 3 bases short and J 8 bases short, with 14 bases between. CDR3 residues: CASSEVQAPEAFF. In DNA, the CDR3 is TGTGCCAGCAGCGAGGTGCAAGCCCCGGAAGCTTTCTTT.

V gene TRBV3-1 combines with J gene TRBJ1-5, with a possible D match to TRBD1 (5 bases). This CDR3 region has 16 residues. From germline, CDR1 is LGHDT and CDR2 YNNKEL (reference sequence). The V end lost 0 bases, the J end lost 6 bases, and 15 bases lay between the germline ends. CDR3 in DNA: TGTGCCAGCAGCCAAGATCTCGGAGGGGCGGGTCAGCCCCAGCATTTT. Translating gives CASSQDLGGAGQPQHF.